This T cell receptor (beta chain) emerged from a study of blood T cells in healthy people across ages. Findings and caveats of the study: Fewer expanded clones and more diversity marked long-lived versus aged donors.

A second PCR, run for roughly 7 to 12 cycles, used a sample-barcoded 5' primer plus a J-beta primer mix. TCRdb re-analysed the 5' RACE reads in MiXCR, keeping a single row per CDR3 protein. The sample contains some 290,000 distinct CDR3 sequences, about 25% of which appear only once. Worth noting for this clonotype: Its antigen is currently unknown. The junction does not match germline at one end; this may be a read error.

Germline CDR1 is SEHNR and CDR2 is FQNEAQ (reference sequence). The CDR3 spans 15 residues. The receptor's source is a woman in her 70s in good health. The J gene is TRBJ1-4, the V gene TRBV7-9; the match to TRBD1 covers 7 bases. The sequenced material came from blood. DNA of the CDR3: TGTGCCAGCAGCCCCAGGGGGACGGCTAATGAACAACTGTTTTTT. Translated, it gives CASSPRGTANEQLFF.